This note documents a single T cell receptor beta chain sequence. The V gene lost 6 bases and the J gene lost 2 bases, with 10 bases spanning the gap. From germline, CDR1 is SQVTM and CDR2 ANQGSEA. This CDR3 is 12 amino acids long. Self-reported history from a screening survey and questionnaire set each donor's cohort. The protocol was immunoSEQ multiplex PCR, while the TCRdb copy is restricted to in-frame clones and leaves out a portion. The data show about 220,000 clones, 84% seen once. The sample comes from a study of blood T cell repertoires in COVID-19. Turning to the study itself: The study drew acute and convalescent COVID-19 samples from the United States, Italy and Spain.

The TCR sequence derives from a woman aged 40 to 50 who had recovered from COVID-19. This sequence joins TRBV29-1 and TRBJ2-5; D call uncertain. Sequencing used PBMCs or T cells enriched from blood (not recorded which). Here the CDR3 reads CSVIGIQETQYF. The CDR3, as DNA: TGCAGCGTCATCGGTATTCAAGAGACCCAGTACTTC.